This is a list of T cell receptor beta chains from one sample in a study of cytotoxic CD8 clonotypes in ibrutinib-treated CLL. Libraries were prepared by immunoSEQ multiplex PCR; TCRdb keeps only in-frame clonotypes and omits some of them. This sample has roughly 51,000 clones; approximately 50% occur once, and the top ten carry about 31%. Sample: PBMCs, taken after 12 months of ibrutinib treatment. The receptor source for this set is a human donor with chronic lymphocytic leukemia. Each CDR3 is given with its conserved first and last residue. The D gene is left open where the match is weak. Clone size is stated in some rows and not others, as once, few, many or a class when expanded.

>TRBJ2-7|TRBV5-4|.|TRBD1
CASSTLGQGGRYEQYF
TGTGCCAGCAGCACACTGGGACAGGGCGGGCGGTACGAGCAGTACTTC
>TRBJ1-5|TRBV28|few|.
CASSSPRIGGSNQPQHF
TGTGCCAGCAGCTCCCCCCGAATAGGGGGTAGCAATCAGCCCCAGCATTTT
>TRBJ2-2|TRBV9|.|TRBD2
CASSVATGLAGNTGELFF
TGTGCCAGCAGCGTAGCTACGGGACTAGCGGGAAACACCGGGGAGCTGTTTTTT
>TRBJ1-5|TRBV28|.|.
CASSLTGRQPNQPQHF
TGTGCCAGCAGTCTAACCGGAAGGCAGCCGAATCAGCCCCAGCATTTT
>TRBJ2-7|TRBV19|.|.
CASSISDSYEQYF
TGTGCCAGTAGTATTTCGGACTCCTACGAGCAGTACTTC
>TRBJ2-1|TRBV28|.|TRBD2
CASSLAEPNEQFF
TGTGCCAGCAGCCTAGCGGAACCTAATGAGCAGTTCTTC
>TRBJ1-1|TRBV6-1|.|.
CASSRGRSSNTEAFF
TGTGCCAGCAGTCGGGGGAGGAGTTCGAACACTGAAGCTTTCTTT
>TRBJ2-7|TRBV27|.|.
CASSPRTVTPYEQYF
TGTGCCAGCAGTCCACGGACAGTTACTCCCTACGAGCAGTACTTC
>TRBJ2-7|TRBV4-1|.|TRBD1
CASSQVGTGDQQYF
TGCGCCAGCAGCCAAGTCGGGACAGGGGACCAGCAGTACTTC
>TRBJ2-3|TRBV5-1|many|.
CASSWGAGLTDTQYF
TGCGCCAGCAGCTGGGGGGCGGGACTCACAGATACGCAGTATTTT
>TRBJ2-7|TRBV5-6|.|TRBD1
CASSLETGATYEQYF
TGTGCCAGCAGCTTGGAGACAGGGGCAACCTACGAGCAGTACTTC
>TRBJ1-6|TRBV11-2|.|TRBD1
CASNLQGAGSPLHF
TGTGCCAGCAACTTACAGGGGGCAGGGTCACCCCTCCACTTT
>TRBJ2-5|TRBV11-2|.|TRBD2
CASSLDPAASGRETQYF
TGTGCCAGCAGCTTAGATCCTGCGGCTAGCGGGAGGGAGACCCAGTACTTC
>TRBJ2-2|TRBV28|.|TRBD1
CASRPGQENTGELFF
TGTGCCAGCAGACCGGGACAGGAAAACACCGGGGAGCTGTTTTTT
>TRBJ2-1|TRBV11-3|few|.
CASSLQAANNEQFF
TGTGCCAGCAGCTTACAAGCGGCAAACAATGAGCAGTTCTTC
>TRBJ1-5|TRBV28|few|.
CAYQAINQPQHF
TGTGCCTACCAGGCAATCAATCAGCCCCAGCATTTT
>TRBJ2-1|TRBV21-1|.|.
CASSKSKGDSQFF
TGTGCCAGCAGCAAAAGTAAGGGCGATTCGCAGTTCTTC
>TRBJ1-3|TRBV30|.|.
CAWSVLGTIYF
TGTGCCTGGAGTGTACTTGGGACCATATATTTT
>TRBJ1-5|TRBV6-1|.|TRBD1
CASSEGTGVSNQPQHF
TGTGCCAGCAGTGAAGGGACAGGGGTTAGCAATCAGCCCCAGCATTTT
>TRBJ2-1|TRBV11-3|.|TRBD2
CASSYGTSGRVEQFF
TGTGCCAGCAGCTATGGGACTAGCGGGAGGGTTGAGCAGTTCTTC
>TRBJ1-1|TRBV27|many|.
CASQSRGTEAFF
TGTGCCAGCCAAAGCAGGGGCACTGAAGCTTTCTTT
>TRBJ2-1|TRBV5-1|.|.
CASSLGGRVNEQFF
TGCGCCAGCAGCTTGGGGGGCAGGGTAAATGAGCAGTTCTTC
>TRBJ1-1|TRBV28|.|.
CASTSQGNTEAFF
TGTGCCAGCACCTCACAGGGGAACACTGAAGCTTTCTTT
>TRBJ1-5|TRBV5-1|.|TRBD1
CASSSTGGSNQPQHF
TGCGCCAGCAGCTCGACAGGGGGTAGCAATCAGCCCCAGCATTTT
>TRBJ2-7|TRBV9|.|.
CASGTGGSYEQYF
TGTGCCAGCGGCACAGGTGGCTCCTACGAGCAGTACTTC
>TRBJ1-3|TRBV25-1|few|.
CASSGQVGNTIYF
TGTGCCAGCAGTGGACAGGTTGGAAACACCATATATTTT
>TRBJ1-5|TRBV2|few|.
CASSEMAARSPQHF
TGTGCCAGCAGTGAAATGGCAGCCCGTAGTCCCCAGCATTTT
>TRBJ2-7|TRBV28|.|.
CASSPPVVSKDEQYF
TGTGCCAGCAGCCCCCCGGTCGTGTCCAAGGACGAGCAGTACTTC
>TRBJ2-1|TRBV7-3|.|TRBD2
CASSPGLVNEQFF
TGTGCCAGCAGCCCCGGACTAGTGAATGAGCAGTTCTTC
>TRBJ2-7|TRBV5-1|few|.
CASSFTDGAYEQYF
TGCGCCAGCAGCTTCACGGACGGTGCCTACGAGCAGTACTTC
>TRBJ1-5|TRBV7-9|.|.
CASSPTGERPQHF
TGTGCCAGCAGCCCGACAGGAGAGCGGCCCCAGCATTTT
>TRBJ1-2|TRBV9|.|TRBD1
CASSVAPGQGRHYGYTF
TGTGCCAGCAGCGTAGCTCCGGGACAGGGAAGGCACTATGGCTACACCTTC
>TRBJ1-4|TRBV10-3|.|.
CAISTPGYEKLFF
TGTGCCATCAGTACCCCAGGGTATGAAAAACTGTTTTTT
>TRBJ1-1|TRBV28|few|TRBD1
CASRETGLPEAFF
TGTGCCAGTCGTGAGACAGGGCTGCCTGAAGCTTTCTTT
>TRBJ1-2|TRBV4-2|.|.
CASSQDRTAYGYTF
TGTGCCAGCAGCCAAGATAGGACGGCTTATGGCTACACCTTC
>TRBJ1-5|TRBV28|few|.
CASSFQWMAAQHF
TGTGCCAGCAGTTTCCAGTGGATGGCGGCCCAGCATTTT
>TRBJ2-7|TRBV14|.|.
CASSQGIGEGYEQYF
TGTGCCAGCAGCCAGGGGATTGGAGAGGGCTACGAGCAGTACTTC